The entry below gives a single TCR beta chain sequence along with its context. Its antigen is not known. TCRdb re-called the 5' RACE reads through MiXCR, storing one row per CDR3 protein. The table records 300,000 to 350,000 distinct CDR3 sequences, roughly 13% of them present only once. The data stem from a study of T-cell memory formation after mild COVID-19. Across the study: In these data, TCR clusters were largely donor specific.

The CDR3 is 12 residues long. Germline V gene sequence: CDR1 DFQATT, CDR2 SNEGSKA (reference sequence). V shed 3 bases and J shed 2 bases, with 8 bases lying between them. Regarding the study as a whole: Of the contracting clones, CD4+ ones lay mainly in CM and EM, and CD8+ ones in EMRA.

The sequenced sample consisted of PBMCs or a T cell subset sorted from them (not recorded which). This TCR was sampled from a man younger than 30 who had mild COVID-19 (a few samples of this study predate the infection). Cell type and time point are not known. The chain is built from TRBV20-1 and TRBJ2-7; D remains ambiguous. The CDR3 region is CSASMETYEQYF. In DNA form, the CDR3 reads TGCAGTGCTAGCATGGAAACCTACGAGCAGTACTTC.